These 27 T cell receptor beta chains share one sample of origin, sequenced in a study of blood T cell repertoires in COVID-19. Method: immunoSEQ multiplex PCR; TCRdb's copy keeps in-frame clones and lacks some. This table has about 390,000 clones, more than 75% appearing once. The specimen sequenced was peripheral blood. All receptors derive from a woman aged 60 to 75 with COVID-19, enrolled during active disease.

This sequence joins TRBV19 and TRBJ2-5; 8 bases agree with TRBD2. Trimming removed 8 bases from V and 1 base from J; junction bases left unmatched: 0. The CDR3 is made up of 12 amino acids. Germline CDR1 is LNHDA and CDR2 is SQIVND (reference sequence). CDR3 loop: CASRGGQETQYF. CDR3 coding DNA: TGTGCCAGTCGGGGGGGCCAAGAGACCCAGTACTTC.

This clone occurred a few times. The V and J genes are TRBV5-1 and TRBJ1-4; tentatively, D is TRBD1 (5 bases). CDR3 length: 14 residues. Per germline, CDR1 SGHRS and CDR2 YFSETQ. V dropped 3 bases and J dropped 8 bases, with 14 bases sitting between them. The chain's CDR3 is CASSSPGLGEKLFF. CDR3 nucleotides: TGCGCCAGCAGCTCACCGGGACTGGGGGAAAAACTGTTTTTT.

The chain couples TRBV6-5 to TRBJ1-1; D may be TRBD1 (6 bases). The V gene's germline CDR1 is MNHEY and CDR2 SVGAGI. V lost 1 base and J lost 4, with 13 bases in between. This CDR3 comprises 15 residues. This CDR3 is CASSYYRAPGTEAFF. CDR3 bases: TGTGCCAGCAGTTACTACAGGGCTCCGGGCACTGAAGCTTTCTTT.

This chain connects TRBV18 to TRBJ2-5, with D perhaps matching TRBD2 (5 bases). This CDR3 comprises 15 residues. Trimming took 3 bases from V and 3 from J, leaving 14 bases between them. In germline, CDR1 is KGHSH, CDR2 LQKENI. CDR3: CASSPTSGLEETQYF. The CDR3 DNA follows: TGTGCCAGCTCACCGACCTCTGGACTGGAAGAGACCCAGTACTTC.

This chain links TRBV3-1 (or the pseudogene TRBV3-2) with TRBJ2-7, with a tentative D call TRBD1 (6 bases). Germline V gives CDR1 LGHDT, CDR2 YNNKEL (reference sequence). CDR3 length: 15 amino acids. V was trimmed by 3 bases and J by 3 bases, leaving 15 bases between them. CDR3 nucleotide sequence: TGTGCCAGCAGCCAGCGTCAGGGGCAGATCTACGAGCAGTACTTC. Amino acid sequence: CASSQRQGQIYEQYF.

The V call is TRBV27, the J call TRBJ1-3; 8 nucleotides agree with TRBD1. The CDR3 loop spans 16 amino acids. The V gene end was trimmed by 4 bases and the J gene end by 3 bases; junction bases not matched to a gene: 8. Germline CDR1 reads MNHEY; CDR2 reads SMNVEV (reference sequence). The chain's CDR3 is CASSSRGPYFGNTIYF. In nucleotides, the CDR3 is TGTGCCAGCAGTTCCAGGGGGCCCTATTTTGGAAACACCATATATTTT.

This clone came up once. The chain recombines TRBV29-1 with TRBJ1-4; possible D gene TRBD1, 6 bases. This CDR3 spans 13 amino acids. Between the trimmed V and J ends, which lost 7 bases and 8 bases, there was a span of 17 bases. Germline CDR1 reads SQVTM; CDR2 reads ANQGSEA. CDR3 DNA: TGCAGCGCCACCGGGACAAAAGGAGAAAAACTGTTTTTT. Amino acids: CSATGTKGEKLFF. Drawing the rest from reference TRBV29-1 and TRBJ1-4, the complete variable domain is SAVISQKPSRDICQRGTSLTIQCQVDSQVTMMFWYRQQPGQSLTLIATANQGSEATYESGFVIDKFPISRPNLTFSTLTVSNMSPEDSSIYLCSATGTKGEKLFFGSGTQLSVL.

The rearrangement joins TRBV14 to TRBJ1-2, with unresolved D. Trimming removed 1 base at V and 5 bases at J, with 8 bases between. CDR3 size: 13 residues. Germline values: CDR1 SGHDN, CDR2 FVKESK. CDR3 sequence: CASSQGTPYGYTF. As DNA, the CDR3 is TGTGCCAGCAGCCAAGGCACACCTTATGGCTACACCTTC.

The chain joins TRBV18 to TRBJ1-5; D is possibly TRBD1 (5 bases). Germline V CDR1 and CDR2: KGHSH, LQKENI. V gave up 2 bases and J gave up 4 bases, with 12 bases separating them. This CDR3 contains 15 residues. CDR3 sequence reads: CASSPDSGDNQPQHF. The CDR3 coding sequence is TGTGCCAGCTCACCAGACAGTGGGGATAATCAGCCCCAGCATTTT.

A few counts support this clone. In DNA form, the CDR3 reads TGTGCCAGCAGCGTAGGACAGGGACCAGAGACCCAGTACTTC. This sequence encodes CASSVGQGPETQYF. The chain joins TRBV9 to TRBJ2-5; TRBD1 matches at 7 bases. The germline gives CDR1 SGDLS, CDR2 YYNGEE. V lost 0 bases, J lost 4 bases, and 3 bases stayed unmatched. The CDR3 runs to 14 residues. The full variable domain, completed using reference TRBV9 and TRBJ2-5, is DSGVTQTPKHLITATGQRVTLRCSPRSGDLSVYWYQQSLDQGLQFLIQYYNGEERAKGNILERFSAQQFPDLHSELNLSSLELGDSALYFCASSVGQGPETQYFGPGTRLLVL.

The chain combines TRBV5-1 with TRBJ2-1; the match to TRBD2 covers 12 bases. This CDR3 is 16 amino acids long. Germline V gives CDR1 SGHRS, CDR2 YFSETQ. The J segment lost 9 bases and the V segment lost 0 bases, leaving 7 bases of the junction unmatched. The CDR3: CASSLATSGGQSEQFF. In DNA, the CDR3 is TGCGCCAGCAGCTTGGCGACTAGCGGGGGACAGAGTGAGCAGTTCTTC.

This chain links TRBV24-1 with TRBJ2-3; tentatively, D is TRBD1 (5 bases). The CDR3 extends over 15 amino acids. The germline V gene encodes CDR1 KGHDR and CDR2 SFDVKD. V lost 4 bases and J lost 3, with 13 bases in between. The CDR3 loop reads CATSDPRQRTDTQYF. The CDR3 DNA is TGTGCCACCAGTGACCCCAGACAGAGAACAGATACGCAGTATTTT.

This sequence joins TRBV5-1 and TRBJ1-1, with unresolved D. Germline V gene lookup returns CDR1 SGHRS and CDR2 YFSETQ. V was cut by 2 bases and J by 0 bases, with 5 bases left in between. The CDR3 covers 13 residues. As DNA, the CDR3 is TGCGCCAGCAGCTTCCTTATGAACACTGAAGCTTTCTTT. Amino acids: CASSFLMNTEAFF.

The rearrangement joins TRBV18 to TRBJ1-2; D is possibly TRBD1 (5 bases). The length of the CDR3 is 15 residues. The germline gives CDR1 KGHSH, CDR2 LQKENI. V was shortened by 3 bases and J by 14 bases, with 25 bases between the two germline ends. The CDR3 DNA reads as TGTGCCAGCTCACCTTACCGGGACTGGGCTAAAGCGCGAACCTTC. It specifies CASSPYRDWAKARTF.

This rearrangement joins TRBV6-5 to TRBJ2-4, with D perhaps TRBD1 (6 bases). V was pared by 6 bases and J by 0 bases, with 12 bases between. From germline, CDR1 is MNHEY and CDR2 SVGAGI. This CDR3 comprises 15 residues. The CDR3 nucleotides read TGTGCCAGCAGGGACAGTTCACTAGCCAAAAACATTCAGTACTTC. Its protein product is CASRDSSLAKNIQYF.

The V gene is TRBV5-1, the J gene TRBJ1-5, with TRBD1 matching over 10 bases. The germline V gene has CDR1 SGHRS and CDR2 YFSETQ. This CDR3 region has 14 residues. V shed 0 bases and J 7 bases; nucleotides not matched to a gene: 1. The CDR3 sequence is CASSLGDRGQPQHF. Written as DNA, the CDR3 is TGCGCCAGCAGCTTGGGGGACAGGGGCCAGCCCCAGCATTTT. The full variable domain, completed using reference TRBV5-1 and TRBJ1-5, is KAGVTQTPRYLIKTRGQQVTLSCSPISGHRSVSWYQQTPGQGLQFLFEYFSETQRNKGNFPGRFSGRQFSNSRSEMNVSTLELGDSALYLCASSLGDRGQPQHFGDGTRLSIL.

Remarks on this clone: Additional DNA sequences in this sample encode the identical CDR3. This chain links TRBV7-9 with TRBJ1-2; D perhaps matches TRBD1 (5 bases). The CDR3 spans 12 residues. The germline V gene has CDR1 SEHNR and CDR2 FQNEAQ (reference sequence). V was shortened by 5 bases and J by 8 bases, with 12 bases between the two germline ends. The CDR3 reads CASSPGAGGYTF. The CDR3 DNA reads TGTGCCAGCAGCCCTGGGGCAGGCGGCTACACCTTC. Based on the CDR3 plus reference TRBV7-9 and TRBJ1-2, the full variable domain is DTGVSQNPRHKITKRGQNVTFRCDPISEHNRLYWYRQTLGQGPEFLTYFQNEAQLEKSRLLSDRFSAERPKGSFSTLEIQRTEQGDSAMYLCASSPGAGGYTFGSGTRLTVV.

The table lists this clone with a count of one. Other nucleotide sequences from this sample produce the same CDR3. V gene TRBV5-5 combines with J gene TRBJ1-5, with D perhaps matching TRBD1 (5 bases). The CDR3 runs to 14 residues. The V gene's germline CDR1 is SGHKS and CDR2 YYEKEE (reference sequence). V lost 0 bases to trimming and J lost 6 bases, with 10 bases between them. Here the CDR3 reads CASSLAGVSQPQHF. DNA of the CDR3: TGTGCCAGCAGCTTGGCGGGGGTTAGTCAGCCCCAGCATTTT.

CDR3 bases: TGTGCCAGCATTAAGGACAGCTACGAGCAGTACTTC. Translating gives CASIKDSYEQYF. J is TRBJ2-7 and V is TRBV6-5; possible D gene TRBD1, 6 bases. Germline assignment: CDR1 MNHEY and CDR2 SVGAGI. The CDR3 has 12 residues. The V end lost 7 bases, the J end lost 3 bases, and 10 bases lay between the germline ends.

The genes are TRBV4-1 and TRBJ1-5, with TRBD1 matching over 8 bases. The germline CDR1 and CDR2 sequences are MGHRA and YSYEKL. The length of the CDR3 is 18 residues. Trimming at V came to 0 bases and at J to 7 bases, leaving 14 bases not matched to a gene. CDR3 bases: TGCGCCAGCAGCCAAGATGCTTGGGGGCAGGGGGCAAAGCAGCCCCAGCATTTT. It codes for CASSQDAWGQGAKQPQHF.

Here the CDR3 DNA reads TGTGCCAGCAGTAGAACGTCTCTCAGGATAGAAGCTTTCTTT. Protein product: CASSRTSLRIEAFF. The chain has TRBV6-6 and TRBJ1-1, with D uncertain. The CDR3 contains 14 residues. V lost 5 bases and J lost 8, with 18 bases in between. Per germline, CDR1 MNHNY and CDR2 SVGAGI (reference sequence).

The chain joins TRBV7-2 to TRBJ1-5; D may be TRBD1 (5 bases). V was cut by 5 bases and J by 7 bases, with 15 bases left in between. The CDR3 spans 14 residues. Germline V lookup: CDR1 SGHTA, CDR2 FQGNSA. The CDR3 sequence: CASSLRDFNQPQHF. The CDR3 DNA reads as TGTGCCAGCAGCCTCCGGGACTTTAACCAGCCCCAGCATTTT.

The CDR3 spells CASSDRVYSNQPQHF. The CDR3 bases are TGTGCCAGCAGCGACAGGGTATATAGCAATCAGCCCCAGCATTTT. This chain connects TRBV7-2 to TRBJ1-5, with 7 bases lining up with TRBD1. This CDR3 spans 15 amino acids. Germline assignment: CDR1 SGHTA and CDR2 FQGNSA. Losses at the gene ends were 5 bases for V and 0 bases for J; bases not matched to a gene: 4.

This chain links TRBV28 with TRBJ1-3; no clear D. The CDR3 spans 12 residues. Germline loops: CDR1 MDHEN, CDR2 SYDVKM. Trimming pared 7 bases from V and 0 bases from J, leaving 4 bases between. The CDR3 sequence is CASISSGNTIYF. The CDR3 DNA is TGTGCCAGCATTAGCTCTGGAAACACCATATATTTT.

For this clone: One end of the junction is discordant with germline, which a read error may explain. J is TRBJ1-2 and V is TRBV5-1, with D possibly being TRBD1 (6 bases). Germline assignment: CDR1 SGHRS and CDR2 YFSETQ. This CDR3 spans 13 amino acids. The CDR3 sequence: CASSLQPWDTRYF. For the CDR3, the DNA is TGCGCCAGCAGCTTGCAACCCTGGGACACCAGGTACTTC.

This rearrangement joins TRBV25-1 to TRBJ1-2, with a possible D match to TRBD1 (6 bases). The V gene's germline CDR1 is MGHDK and CDR2 SYGVNS. The CDR3 covers 14 residues. Trimming took off 5 bases at V and 4 bases at J, with 14 bases between the two ends. The chain's CDR3 is CASSRPTGSYGYTF. Written as DNA, the CDR3 is TGTGCCAGCAGTCGCCCCACAGGGTCCTATGGCTACACCTTC.

In this sample, this clone turned up once. This chain connects TRBV19 to TRBJ1-5, with 8 bases lining up with TRBD1. This CDR3 is 15 amino acids long. In germline, CDR1 is LNHDA, CDR2 SQIVND (reference sequence). Germline trimming cut 4 bases from V and 7 bases from J; bases unmatched to any gene: 9. CDR3 region: CASSRGQGADQPQHF. Here the CDR3 DNA reads TGTGCCAGTAGTAGGGGGCAGGGGGCAGACCAGCCCCAGCATTTT.